Listed here is a single T cell receptor beta chain. What it recognizes is unknown. The data are from a study of radiation and T cells in renal cell carcinoma. Germline-derived CDR1 and CDR2 are SGHTA and FQGNSA. The CDR3 contains 15 residues. With V trimmed by 7 bases and J by 7 bases, 12 bases remained unmatched. Whole-study findings and limits: Baseline intratumoral clonotype presence is unknown without pretreatment biopsies. From baseline, blood top tumor clonotypes peaked at 2 weeks post-radiation.

Produced via immunoSEQ multiplex PCR; TCRdb's table is partial and in-frame only. Found here are 150,000 to 200,000 clones, approximately 90% of them singletons; the top ten hold about 10%. Time point meaning: blood 4 weeks post-SBRT, at nephrectomy. Treatment denoted: 15 Gy SBRT to primary tumor, nephrectomy 4 weeks later. The source is a woman aged 50 to 60 with renal cell carcinoma. This rearrangement joins TRBV7-2 to TRBJ2-5; 10 bases agree with TRBD2. The specimen was blood, collected from a patient whose treatment included radiotherapy and nephrectomy. CDR3 DNA sequence: TGTGCCAGCACCACCGGGCTAGCGGGGGACCTGACCCAGTACTTC. Amino acids: CASTTGLAGDLTQYF.